This TCR beta chain originates from a study of OX40 agonist ivuxolimab in advanced cancers. Comments on this clone: Its target is not known.

Assay: immunoSEQ multiplex PCR; the TCRdb copy retains only in-frame clones and omits some. The sample records some 100,000 clones, 85% to 90% being singletons. The CDR3 is made up of 13 amino acids. The germline V and J ends were trimmed by 5 bases and 3 bases, with 11 bases remaining between them. Looked up from germline, CDR1 is SGHTA and CDR2 is FQGNSA. Samples of blood were obtained at baseline, on cycle 4 day 1, and on cycle 7 day 1. Study-level points and caveats: The 0.1-3.0 mg/kg partial responders had among the lowest clonal expansion. With doses of 0.1 to 3.0 mg/kg, CD4+ and CD8+ blood T cells had undergone clonal expansion by week 6.

The genes are TRBV7-2 and TRBJ2-7, with D possibly matching TRBD1 (5 bases). This receptor was obtained from an adult with an advanced solid tumor such as melanoma, head and neck, liver or kidney cancer. This specimen was CD4+ or CD8+ T cells sorted from blood, taken in a trial of the OX40 agonist ivuxolimab. CDR3: CASSQGSHYEQYF. The CDR3 DNA sequence: TGTGCCAGCAGCCAGGGTAGCCACTACGAGCAGTACTTC. Full variable domain (missing parts from reference TRBV7-2 and TRBJ2-7): GAGVSQSPSNKVTEKGKDVELRCDPISGHTALYWYRQSLGQGLEFLIYFQGNSAPDKSGLPSDRFSAERTGGSVSTLTIQRTQQEDSAVYLCASSQGSHYEQYFGPGTRLTVT.